A single sample gave rise to the 18 T cell receptor beta chains below, sequenced in a study of T cell repertoires in cytomegalovirus infection (dated by TCRdb to about 2019). No cognate antigen is known for these TCRs. The instrument was an Illumina HiSeq 1500. TCRdb reworked the public reads: Q25 trimming with fastp, MiXCR clone assembly, productive beta chains retained. Entries that share a CDR3 protein sequence are merged under the most common genes and DNA. This sample has approximately 730,000 distinct CDR3 sequences in its table, and around a third of those were observed once. The ten most abundant clones make up roughly 18% of the sample. This sample's treatment or condition label indicates: in vitro stimulation with specific CMV peptide epitopes to enrich CMV-specific T cells. Sequences were derived from cultured PBMCs, sampled from culture after CMV antigen stimulation. The receptor set was obtained from a human donor in good health (CMV status not recorded). Some clones in this sample may be carry-over from other donors' samples.

The V gene is TRBV11-2, the J gene TRBJ2-3, with TRBD2 matching 8 bases. The germline gives CDR1 SGHAT, CDR2 FQNNGV. Losses at the gene ends were 5 bases for V and 5 bases for J; bases not matched to a gene: 12. The CDR3 length is 16 residues. CDR3: CASSRGVLAAGDTQYF. Here the CDR3 DNA reads TGTGCCAGCAGCCGCGGGGTACTAGCGGCCGGAGATACGCAGTATTTT.

This clonotype was recorded at least ten times. The rearrangement links TRBV7-2 to TRBJ2-7; maybe TRBD2 (6 bases). V lost 5 bases and J lost 3, with 20 bases in between. This CDR3 is built from 16 residues. Per germline, CDR1 SGHTA and CDR2 FQGNSA. CDR3 loop: CASSIPPGELVYEQYF. The DNA of the CDR3 is TGTGCCAGCAGCATCCCCCCGGGAGAATTGGTCTACGAGCAGTACTTC.

V usage is TRBV19 and J usage is TRBJ1-2, with 7 bases that match TRBD1. The CDR3 totals 14 residues. J lost 4 bases, V lost 7 bases, and 9 bases had no gene match. Germline values: CDR1 LNHDA, CDR2 SQIVND (reference sequence). CDR3 coding DNA: TGTGCCAGTACCGACGGACAGGCTATCTATGGCTACACCTTC. This gives the protein CASTDGQAIYGYTF.

The rearrangement uses TRBV5-1 and TRBJ1-2; 7 nucleotides align to TRBD1. Germline V gives CDR1 SGHRS, CDR2 YFSETQ. Germline trimming cut 2 bases from V and 8 bases from J; bases unmatched to any gene: 3. CDR3 length: 12 amino acids. Here the CDR3 reads CASSFWDSGYTF. The CDR3 nucleotides read TGCGCCAGCAGCTTTTGGGACAGCGGCTACACCTTC.

The rearrangement joins TRBV7-2 to TRBJ2-5; 10 bases match TRBD1. After removal of 1 base from V and 3 bases from J, the junction contained 5 bases not matched to a gene. The germline gives CDR1 SGHTA, CDR2 FQGNSA. The CDR3 consists of 16 residues. The DNA for the CDR3 is TGTGCCAGCAGCTTAGGACAGGGGGCACCTGAAGAGACCCAGTACTTC. Its protein product is CASSLGQGAPEETQYF.

This clonotype was seen only once. The rearrangement uses TRBV3-1 and TRBJ1-2; D call uncertain. V lost 8 bases and J lost 1, with 11 bases in between. Looked up from germline, CDR1 is LGHDT and CDR2 is YNNKEL (reference sequence). The CDR3 runs to 13 residues. In DNA form, the CDR3 reads TGTGCCAGCGCGAACCAGAATAACTATGGCTACACCTTC. Its protein product is CASANQNNYGYTF.

This clonotype was picked up a small number of times. The rearrangement joins TRBV28 to TRBJ1-5; 7 positions agree with TRBD1. Per germline, CDR1 MDHEN and CDR2 SYDVKM. With V trimmed by 5 bases and J by 12 bases, 10 bases remained unmatched. The length of the CDR3 is 13 residues. CDR3 sequence: CASSLQGFKVQHF. Written as DNA, the CDR3 is TGTGCCAGCAGTCTACAGGGGTTTAAGGTCCAGCATTTT.

The V call is TRBV20-1, the J call TRBJ1-2, with TRBD1 as a possible D gene (5 bases). The CDR3 consists of 16 residues. Germline-derived CDR1 and CDR2 are DFQATT and SNEGSKA (reference sequence). V was clipped by 0 bases and J by 8 bases, with 22 bases between them. CDR3: CSARDPGADHHGGYTF. The CDR3 coding sequence is TGCAGTGCTAGAGATCCCGGGGCAGACCACCACGGGGGCTACACCTTC.

This clonotype was detected a few times. The V call is TRBV6-5, the J call TRBJ2-7, with D possibly being TRBD1 (5 bases). The CDR3 is 14 residues long. CDR1 MNHEY and CDR2 SVGAGI come from the germline V gene. V lost 7 bases to trimming and J lost 4 bases, with 17 bases between them. CDR3 residues: CASNPTADIYEQYF. The CDR3 DNA reads as TGTGCCAGCAATCCCACCGCGGACATTTACGAGCAGTACTTC.

This chain joins TRBV5-1 and TRBJ2-1, with TRBD2 matching over 13 bases. There are 17 residues in the CDR3. The ends lost 10 bases at V and 9 bases at J; junction bases unmatched: 19. CDR1 is SGHRS and CDR2 is YFSETQ in the germline V gene. The DNA of the CDR3 is TGCGCCTGTGCGGGTCTCCACTGGACTAGCGGGGGAGGTGAGCAGTTCTTC. Protein product: CACAGLHWTSGGGEQFF.

This clonotype was observed at least ten times. The V and J genes are TRBV7-2 and TRBJ2-7; 7 bases fit TRBD2. The CDR3 is 16 residues long. Germline lookup yields CDR1 SGHTA and CDR2 FQGNSA. With 4 bases clipped from V and 7 bases from J, the junction kept 16 bases outside the gene matches. The CDR3 loop is CASSSPWTSGPDEQYF. The CDR3 nucleotides read TGTGCCAGCAGCTCCCCCTGGACTAGTGGGCCGGATGAGCAGTACTTC. The entire variable domain, with the rest obtained from reference TRBV7-2 and TRBJ2-7, is as follows: GAGVSQSPSNKVTEKGKDVELRCDPISGHTALYWYRQSLGQGLEFLIYFQGNSAPDKSGLPSDRFSAERTGGSVSTLTIQRTQQEDSAVYLCASSSPWTSGPDEQYFGPGTRLTVT.

This clonotype was observed at least ten times. This chain joins TRBV7-2 and TRBJ2-1; 11 nucleotides align to TRBD2. J lost 5 bases, V lost 5 bases, and 2 bases had no gene match. The germline CDR1 and CDR2 sequences are SGHTA and FQGNSA. The length of the CDR3 is 14 residues. CDR3 sequence reads: CASSPGLADNEQFF. CDR3 nucleotides: TGTGCCAGCAGCCCGGGACTAGCGGACAATGAGCAGTTCTTC.

The V call is TRBV7-9, the J call TRBJ2-7, with D maybe TRBD2 (5 bases). With 5 bases removed from V and 9 bases from J, the gap between germline ends came to 26 bases. Germline V CDR1 and CDR2: SEHNR, FQNEAQ (reference sequence). This CDR3 comprises 16 residues. CDR3: CASSAPPGNSPGGQYF. The CDR3 region has the DNA TGTGCCAGCAGCGCGCCGCCCGGGAACTCACCCGGAGGGCAGTACTTC. Using reference TRBV7-9 and TRBJ2-7 for the parts outside the CDR3, the full variable domain is DTGVSQNPRHKITKRGQNVTFRCDPISEHNRLYWYRQTLGQGPEFLTYFQNEAQLEKSRLLSDRFSAERPKGSFSTLEIQRTEQGDSAMYLCASSAPPGNSPGGQYFGPGTRLTVT.

This clonotype was detected ten times or more. The rearrangement joins TRBV7-2 to TRBJ2-1; D ambiguous. The CDR3 has 17 residues. Trimming pared 1 base from V and 6 bases from J, leaving 19 bases between. The V gene's germline CDR1 is SGHTA and CDR2 FQGNSA. The CDR3 region has the DNA TGTGCCAGCAGCTTAGTCGCCCCCTCCTACTATGGCAATGAGCAGTTCTTC. Protein: CASSLVAPSYYGNEQFF. The full variable domain, its missing parts supplied by reference TRBV7-2 and TRBJ2-1, is GAGVSQSPSNKVTEKGKDVELRCDPISGHTALYWYRQSLGQGLEFLIYFQGNSAPDKSGLPSDRFSAERTGGSVSTLTIQRTQQEDSAVYLCASSLVAPSYYGNEQFFGPGTRLTVL.

The rearrangement links TRBV6-2 or TRBV6-3 to TRBJ2-7; 7 positions agree with TRBD2. The ends lost 6 bases at V and 2 bases at J; junction bases unmatched: 16. This CDR3 comprises 17 residues. Per the germline V gene, CDR1 is MNHEY and CDR2 is SVGEGT. This CDR3 reads CASSSLGSTSATYEQYF. For the CDR3, the DNA is TGTGCCAGCAGCTCCCTGGGATCTACTAGCGCCACCTACGAGCAGTACTTC.

This clonotype was seen repeatedly, ten times or more. J is TRBJ2-1 and V is TRBV7-2, with 11 nucleotides matching TRBD2. The germline gives CDR1 SGHTA, CDR2 FQGNSA. Trimming cost V 3 bases and J 7 bases; bases outside gene matches: 5. The CDR3 runs to 15 residues. CDR3 bases: TGTGCCAGCAGCTTTCGACTAGCGGGAAGTAATGAGCAGTTCTTC. This codes for CASSFRLAGSNEQFF.

This clonotype has at least ten counts. V gene TRBV12-3 or TRBV12-4 combines with J gene TRBJ2-3; a possible D gene is TRBD2 (6 bases). V lost 3 bases, J lost 4 bases, and 17 bases lay in between. The CDR3 is 16 amino acids. CDR3 residues: CASSFGGRRGADTQYF. The DNA of the CDR3 is TGTGCCAGCAGTTTTGGTGGCCGGAGGGGCGCAGATACGCAGTATTTT.

The V call is TRBV3-1, the J call TRBJ2-7; D tentatively fits TRBD1 or TRBD2 (5 bases each). The CDR3 extends over 14 amino acids. Germline CDR1 is LGHDT and CDR2 is YNNKEL (reference sequence). V lost 2 bases to trimming and J lost 11 bases, with 19 bases between them. The DNA of the CDR3 is TGTGCCAGCAGCCAAAACCCCGGGGCAGGGAAGAAGTACTTC. It translates to CASSQNPGAGKKYF.